This TCR beta chain is from a study of shared clonotypes between healthy human individuals. Study-wide findings and caveats: Sharing of clonotypes among donors was expected to vary with sequencing depth.

Notes on this clone: Its antigen is not known.

Naive CD8 populations comprised CD45RO-negative cells positively selected for CCR7, excluding terminally differentiated effector memory CD45RA+ cells. After removal of 3 bases from V and 5 bases from J, the junction contained 5 bases not matched to a gene. The CDR3 is 16 residues long. Per the germline V gene, CDR1 is PRHDT and CDR2 is FYEKMQ (reference sequence). For each subset, genomic DNA was distributed in equal portions over several immunoSEQ plates. Some clones are missing from TCRdb's copy, which holds only in-frame ones; the method was immunoSEQ multiplex PCR. The sample holds roughly 550,000 clones, 95% seen once.

Source material: naive CD8+ T cells sorted from blood. This receptor was obtained from a woman aged 25-40 years in good health. The chain carries TRBV13 and TRBJ2-1, with 12 nucleotides matching TRBD2. CDR3 in DNA: TGTGCCAGCAGCTTTGTGCGGACTAGCGGGAACAATGAGCAGTTCTTC. This sequence encodes CASSFVRTSGNNEQFF.